These 28 T cell receptor beta chains share one sample of origin, sequenced in a study of T cells in Graves' hyperthyroidism and ophthalmopathy. TCR beta CDR3 region amplification was performed from RNA transcripts. An initial round of RT-PCR targeting the TCR CDR3 relied on the HTBI primer set. From the multiplex PCR reads, TCRdb called clonotypes with MiXCR, one entry per CDR3 protein. This sample yields some 200,000 distinct CDR3 sequences, of which about a sixth are seen a single time; roughly 50% belongs to the top ten. Sequenced: blood. The receptors shown here come from a woman aged 50 to 65 with Graves' hyperthyroidism.

In this sample, this clonotype turned up many times. The gene calls are TRBV5-6 and TRBJ2-7; D is undetermined. The ends were cut back, 0 bases at V and 9 bases at J, with 13 bases in the middle. This CDR3 is built from 13 residues. The germline CDR1 and CDR2 sequences are SGHDT and YYEEEE. CDR3: CASSLASTARQYF. CDR3 in DNA: TGTGCCAGCAGCTTGGCATCAACCGCAAGGCAGTACTTC.

This clonotype was recorded at least ten times. The J gene is TRBJ2-5, the V gene TRBV6-1; 7 nucleotides align to TRBD2. With V trimmed by 8 bases and J by 4 bases, 10 bases remained unmatched. The CDR3 length is 14 residues. CDR1 and CDR2 from the germline V gene are MNHNS and SASEGT. The CDR3 nucleotides read TGTGCCAGCCTCCCTTCGGGGGGAGGAGAGACCCAGTACTTC. Its translation: CASLPSGGGETQYF.

This clonotype was observed a handful of times. V and J are TRBV5-1 and TRBJ2-6; D call uncertain. This CDR3 has 16 amino acids. Trimming took 6 bases from V and 0 from J, leaving 13 bases between them. Germline V CDR1 and CDR2: SGHRS, YFSETQ. For the CDR3, the DNA is TGCGCCAGCACCCCCCAGACCTTCTCTGGGGCCAACGTCCTGACTTTC. Its translation: CASTPQTFSGANVLTF.

A remark on this clonotype: A much larger clone differs by one base, so this may be a read error. J is TRBJ2-3 and V is TRBV7-3; D gene unclear. This CDR3 is 14 amino acids long. The germline V and J ends were trimmed by 7 bases and 0 bases, with 11 bases remaining between them. Germline V gives CDR1 SGHTA, CDR2 FQGTGA. The CDR3 sequence is CASNSLMSTDTQYF. In DNA, the CDR3 is TGTGCCAGCAACTCCCTCATGAGCACAGATACGCAGTATTTT.

This clonotype was detected a few times. The rearrangement uses TRBV7-9 and TRBJ1-2; TRBD1 is a possible D gene (5 bases). V was clipped by 3 bases and J by 6 bases, with 20 bases between them. CDR1 and CDR2 from the germline V gene are SEHNR and FQNEAQ (reference sequence). The CDR3 loop spans 16 amino acids. CDR3 amino acids: CASSFGPGHYYDGYTF. The CDR3 DNA reads TGTGCCAGCAGCTTCGGACCGGGGCACTACTATGATGGCTACACCTTC.

This clonotype was seen more than once but under ten times. This rearrangement joins TRBV18 to TRBJ2-1, with D possibly TRBD1 on 6 matching bases. CDR3 size: 17 residues. V was cut by 4 bases and J by 7 bases, with 23 bases left in between. Germline CDR1 is KGHSH and CDR2 is LQKENI. CDR3 protein: CASSHLLGHRDGNEQFF. For the CDR3, the DNA is TGTGCCAGCTCACATTTACTGGGACATCGGGACGGGAATGAGCAGTTCTTC.

In its sample, this clonotype was seen a few times. This chain uses TRBV5-1 with TRBJ2-1; the D is unclear. The CDR3 runs 14 residues. The ends were cut back, 0 bases at V and 7 bases at J, with 11 bases in the middle. The V gene's germline CDR1 is SGHRS and CDR2 YFSETQ. The CDR3 sequence: CASSLGPRWNEQFF. CDR3 DNA sequence: TGCGCCAGCAGCTTGGGACCCCGGTGGAATGAGCAGTTCTTC. Looking up the rest from reference TRBV5-1 and TRBJ2-1 gives the full variable domain: KAGVTQTPRYLIKTRGQQVTLSCSPISGHRSVSWYQQTPGQGLQFLFEYFSETQRNKGNFPGRFSGRQFSNSRSEMNVSTLELGDSALYLCASSLGPRWNEQFFGPGTRLTVL.

The chain couples TRBV6-5 to TRBJ2-2; D may be TRBD1 or TRBD2 (5 bases each). This CDR3 region has 15 residues. V was clipped by 1 base and J by 6 bases, with 12 bases between them. Germline V gives CDR1 MNHEY, CDR2 SVGAGI. CDR3 in DNA: TGTGCCAGCAGTTACTACCCAGGGACCTCCGGGGAGCTGTTTTTT. This codes for CASSYYPGTSGELFF.

This clonotype occurred many times. The CDR3 DNA sequence: TGTGCCAGCAGCTCCGGGCCTACTTACGAGCAGTACTTC. Translating gives CASSSGPTYEQYF. The rearrangement uses TRBV6-1 and TRBJ2-7, with unresolved D. The germline V and J ends were trimmed by 6 bases and 4 bases, with 13 bases remaining between them. The CDR3 contains 13 residues. Germline-derived CDR1 and CDR2 are MNHNS and SASEGT.

With regard to this clonotype: A much bigger clone sits one base away, suggesting this may be a read error. This chain connects TRBV7-9 to TRBJ2-1; 8 nucleotides agree with TRBD1. V was clipped by 5 bases and J by 6 bases; unmatched bases: 3. Germline V gene lookup returns CDR1 SEHNR and CDR2 FQNEAQ (reference sequence). CDR3 size: 13 residues. The DNA of the CDR3 is TGTGCCAGCAGCCAGGGACAGGTCAATGAGCAGTTCTTC. This codes for CASSQGQVNEQFF.

This clonotype was observed at least ten times. J is TRBJ2-7 and V is TRBV6-1; 11 bases are shared with TRBD1. J gave up 5 bases and V 7 bases, and 4 bases lay outside the gene matches. CDR3 length equals 13 residues. Germline V CDR1 and CDR2: MNHNS, SASEGT. The CDR3 sequence: CASMGQGGDEQYF. The CDR3 region has the DNA TGTGCCAGCATGGGACAGGGGGGAGACGAGCAGTACTTC.

In its sample, this clonotype was seen many times. V and J are TRBV20-1 and TRBJ2-7; possible D gene TRBD2, 6 bases. This CDR3 is built from 14 residues. Looked up from germline, CDR1 is DFQATT and CDR2 is SNEGSKA (reference sequence). V dropped 3 bases and J dropped 5 bases, with 17 bases sitting between them. The CDR3 DNA sequence: TGCAGTGCTAGGGGTTCAGCGGGCTTAAACGAGCAGTACTTC. Protein product: CSARGSAGLNEQYF.

In its sample, this clonotype was seen a few times. The chain recombines TRBV24-1 with TRBJ2-1; D is perhaps TRBD2 (6 bases). The CDR3 spans 16 residues. Germline V CDR1 and CDR2: KGHDR, SFDVKD. V lost 4 bases, J lost 5 bases, and 17 bases lay in between. The DNA for the CDR3 is TGTGCCACCAGTGACCCCGGACTAACAGGAGACAATGAGCAGTTCTTC. It is translated as CATSDPGLTGDNEQFF.

This clonotype has only one observation. A read error may explain this, as a much larger clone is one base away. V and J are TRBV6-1 and TRBJ2-1, with TRBD1 matching 11 bases. This CDR3 has 14 residues. The germline gives CDR1 MNHNS, CDR2 SASEGT. CDR3 in DNA: TGTGCCAGCAGCCTCGGACAGGGGGCGTATGAGCAGCTCTTC. Translating it yields CASSLGQGAYEQLF.

The chain uses TRBV10-3 and TRBJ1-1; D gene uncertain. V gave up 2 bases and J gave up 6 bases, with 10 bases separating them. Germline CDR1 and CDR2: ENHRY and SYGVKD. This CDR3 is built from 13 residues. The CDR3 sequence: CAISEEVLAEAFF. The CDR3 DNA is TGTGCCATCAGTGAGGAGGTGTTGGCTGAAGCTTTCTTT.

This clonotype has ten or more counts. The chain joins TRBV7-9 to TRBJ1-1; 11 nucleotides line up with TRBD1. J lost 0 bases, V lost 2 bases, and 11 bases had no gene match. Germline assignment: CDR1 SEHNR and CDR2 FQNEAQ (reference sequence). The CDR3 covers 19 residues. CDR3 in amino acids: CASSLIGTGGKKMNTEAFF. Written as DNA, the CDR3 is TGTGCCAGCAGCTTAATCGGGACAGGGGGAAAAAAGATGAACACTGAAGCTTTCTTT.

This clonotype was observed at least ten times. This chain connects TRBV5-5 to TRBJ2-3; TRBD2 matches 12 bases. Losses at the gene ends were 3 bases for V and 1 base for J; bases not matched to a gene: 6. CDR3 length: 17 amino acids. Germline V gives CDR1 SGHKS, CDR2 YYEKEE (reference sequence). CDR3 amino acids: CASSSTSGRWGTDTQYF. The CDR3 region has the DNA TGTGCCAGCAGCTCAACTAGCGGGAGGTGGGGCACAGATACGCAGTATTTT.

This clonotype has ten or more counts. V is TRBV6-1 and J is TRBJ2-1; 10 bases map to TRBD1. This CDR3 comprises 15 residues. Losses at the gene ends were 6 bases for V and 6 bases for J; bases not matched to a gene: 8. CDR1 and CDR2 (germline): MNHNS, SASEGT. For the CDR3, the DNA is TGTGCCAGCAGACCCGACAGGGGGCGGATCAATGAGCAGTTCTTC. Protein sequence: CASRPDRGRINEQFF.

This clonotype was counted ten times or more. This sequence joins TRBV19 and TRBJ2-1; 10 bases fit TRBD1. The V gene's germline CDR1 is LNHDA and CDR2 SQIVND (reference sequence). Losses at the gene ends were 3 bases for V and 0 bases for J; bases not matched to a gene: 5. The CDR3 is 17 amino acids. CDR3 amino acids: CASSMDRGVSSYNEQFF. The CDR3 coding sequence is TGTGCCAGTAGTATGGACAGGGGGGTAAGCTCCTACAATGAGCAGTTCTTC.

This clonotype was observed many times. The chain is built from TRBV7-8 and TRBJ2-1; TRBD2 agrees at 9 bases. The CDR3 loop spans 15 amino acids. V dropped 2 bases and J dropped 7; count of bases not matched to a gene: 6. Per germline, CDR1 SGHVS and CDR2 FQNEAQ. In DNA, the CDR3 is TGTGCCAGCAGCTTATCTAGCGGGACGGTAAATGAGCAGTTCTTC. Residues: CASSLSSGTVNEQFF.

The table lists this clonotype with many counts. The V gene is TRBV20-1, the J gene TRBJ2-7; 12 bases map to TRBD2. There are 16 residues in the CDR3. The germline V gene has CDR1 DFQATT and CDR2 SNEGSKA (reference sequence). V was clipped by 2 bases and J by 0 bases; unmatched bases: 5. The CDR3 DNA reads as TGCAGTGCTAGACTACCGACTAGCGGGAGCTCCTACGAGCAGTACTTC. This encodes CSARLPTSGSSYEQYF.

The chain couples TRBV20-1 to TRBJ2-1, with 13 nucleotides matching TRBD2. The CDR3 is 18 residues long. With 0 bases clipped from V and 2 bases from J, the junction kept 7 bases outside the gene matches. From germline, CDR1 is DFQATT and CDR2 SNEGSKA (reference sequence). The CDR3 DNA follows: TGCAGTGCTAGAGAATTGACTAGCGGGAGGAGTCCCTACAATGAGCAGTTCTTC. Its translation: CSARELTSGRSPYNEQFF.

This clonotype has more than one count but fewer than ten. The chain is built from TRBV9 and TRBJ1-1; unclear D gene. V was clipped by 0 bases and J by 3 bases, with 9 bases between them. Germline CDR1 is SGDLS and CDR2 is YYNGEE. This CDR3 region has 14 residues. As DNA, the CDR3 is TGTGCCAGCAGCGTAGGCGAGATACACACTGAAGCTTTCTTT. This encodes CASSVGEIHTEAFF.

This clonotype was counted a few times. CDR3 sequence (DNA): TGTGCCACCAGAGAGGACAGCCGTGGGACTGAAGCTTTCTTT. Its translation is CATREDSRGTEAFF. The chain couples TRBV24-1 to TRBJ1-1; D perhaps matches TRBD1 (6 bases). V gave up 7 bases and J gave up 5 bases, with 16 bases separating them. Germline CDR1 is KGHDR and CDR2 is SFDVKD. The CDR3 runs to 14 residues.

The rearrangement uses TRBV27 and TRBJ2-1; D unresolved. Trimming stripped 4 bases from V and 10 bases from J, with 14 bases between. Germline CDR1 MNHEY, CDR2 SMNVEV (reference sequence). This CDR3 has 13 amino acids. CDR3 nucleotides: TGTGCCAGCAGTTGGTCACGCGACGTCGAGCAGTTCTTC. The encoded protein is CASSWSRDVEQFF.

The chain uses TRBV19 and TRBJ2-6, with TRBD1 identical over 9 bases. Looked up from germline, CDR1 is LNHDA and CDR2 is SQIVND (reference sequence). The length of the CDR3 is 18 residues. The V and J ends lost 4 bases and 0 bases, in that order; junction bases with no gene match: 7. The CDR3 nucleotides read TGTGCCAGTAGTACCCGACAGGGGGGTAGCTCTGGGGCCAACGTCCTGACTTTC. Translated: CASSTRQGGSSGANVLTF.

Comment on this clonotype: A much bigger clone sits one base away, suggesting this may be a read error. The rearrangement joins TRBV7-2 to TRBJ1-1; 7 positions agree with TRBD1. The germline CDR1 and CDR2 sequences are SGHTA and FQGNSA. The CDR3 runs to 14 residues. The CDR3 reads CASSLGRGRTEASF. The CDR3 nucleotides are TGTGCCAGCAGCTTAGGCAGGGGGAGGACTGAAGCTTCCTTT.

V and J are TRBV30 and TRBJ2-1; 8 bases are a match to TRBD1. Germline V gene data show CDR1 as GTSNPN and CDR2 as SVGIG (reference sequence). The CDR3 extends over 16 amino acids. The junction had 11 bases not matched to a gene; V was cut back by 2 bases and J by 5 bases. The CDR3 nucleotides read TGTGCCTGGAGTCCTCCCAGGGGGCGGAGTCACAATGAGCAGTTCTTC. Its translation: CAWSPPRGRSHNEQFF.